The clone carrying this TCR beta chain occurred a few times. Its specificity is not known. The sample originates from a study of CD8+CD57+ T cells in acquired aplastic anemia. Study details: Across the sorted CD4+ and CD8+ cells, DNA amounts averaged roughly 3 ug. Study-level results: Patient and control CD8+ Simpson's diversity was not significantly different.

Researchers used genomic DNA as the template to profile TCR beta VDJ and CDR3. TCRdb processed the reads anew with MiXCR; each CDR3 protein has one entry. The repertoire includes around 500,000 distinct CDR3 sequences, approximately 32% of them detected once, and under 0.95% sits in the top ten. Patients sequenced had flow cytometry evidence of CD8+CD57+ cell expansion. Per the germline V gene, CDR1 is ENHRY and CDR2 is SYGVKD. The CDR3 contains 16 residues. With 10 bases clipped from V and 0 bases from J, the junction kept 9 bases outside the gene matches. This sequence joins TRBV10-3 and TRBJ1-5, with 10 bases matching TRBD1. The receptor's source is a human donor with aplastic anemia. Sequenced material: sorted CD4+, CD8+, or CD8+CD57+ T cells (not recorded which) from PBMCs. The CDR3 DNA follows: TGTGCCAGCAGCCCGGACAGGGGGTTTAGCAATCAGCCCCAGCATTTT. It is translated as CASSPDRGFSNQPQHF.